These 14 T cell receptor beta chains share one sample of origin, sequenced in a study of human T cells and chemical hapten exposure. TCRdb processed the RACE reads anew with MiXCR; each CDR3 protein has one entry. The sample holds 70,000 to 90,000 distinct CDR3 sequences; 11% are singletons and the top ten take about 4%. Time point indicated: patch test 3, about 24 weeks after DPC sensitization. Treatment specified: therapeutic diphenylcyclopropenone sensitization with weekly scalp DPC. Sequencing used whole blood, obtained in connection with sensitization to the hapten diphenylcyclopropenone (DPC). The source of these receptors is a woman between 45 and 65 years old with alopecia areata. Some clones in this sample may be carry-over from other donors' samples.

Only a few counts were recorded for this clonotype. The chain recombines TRBV28 with TRBJ2-1, with D perhaps matching TRBD1 (6 bases). Germline CDR1 and CDR2: MDHEN and SYDVKM. The CDR3 length is 15 residues. V lost 1 base and J 6 bases, leaving 13 bases between the germline ends. This CDR3 reads CASSLSRGVFNEQFF. In DNA, the CDR3 is TGTGCCAGCAGTTTATCCAGGGGAGTATTCAATGAGCAGTTCTTC.

This clonotype was recorded at least ten times. The chain is built from TRBV12-3 or TRBV12-4 and TRBJ2-5, with D perhaps matching TRBD2 (6 bases). V dropped 3 bases and J dropped 0 bases, with 11 bases sitting between them. The CDR3 totals 15 residues. Here the CDR3 reads CASSLGGSYQETQYF. CDR3 DNA sequence: TGTGCCAGCAGTTTGGGGGGTTCGTACCAAGAGACCCAGTACTTC.

For this clonotype: This may come from a read error, since a much larger clone is one base off. This sequence joins TRBV10-3 and TRBJ2-3, with 7 bases lining up with TRBD2. J lost 2 bases, V lost 0 bases, and 2 bases had no gene match. This CDR3 region has 15 residues. Germline assignment: CDR1 ENHRY and CDR2 SYGVKD. As DNA, the CDR3 is TGTGCCATCAGTGAGTCCACTAGCGACACAGATACGCAGTATTTT. It yields the protein CAISESTSDTDTQYF.

As regards this clonotype: Likely a read error: the CDR3 ends without its conserved phenylalanine or tryptophan. Because the CDR3's place on the DNA is in doubt, the DNA is left out and the CDR3 is given as listed by TCRdb. The chain recombines TRBV6-5 with TRBJ2-5; the D segment call TRBD2 is taken from the table without a DNA check. The CDR3 adds up to 14 amino acids, both ends counted. Looked up from germline, CDR1 is MNHEY and CDR2 is SVGAGI. The CDR3 spells CASSYSRTSEKTSL.

This clonotype was counted many times. The chain recombines TRBV12-3 or TRBV12-4 with TRBJ1-5; TRBD1 might be the D (5 bases). The CDR3 consists of 14 residues. V was trimmed by 3 bases and J by 2 bases, leaving 8 bases between them. The CDR3 sequence is CASSFGAGNQPQHF. DNA for the CDR3: TGTGCCAGCAGTTTCGGGGCAGGCAATCAGCCCCAGCATTTT.

There are a few counts of this clonotype. The chain combines TRBV12-3 or TRBV12-4 with TRBJ1-6, with D maybe TRBD1 (5 bases). Trimming stripped 4 bases from V and 3 bases from J, with 13 bases between. CDR3 size: 16 residues. This CDR3 reads CASSSRGGLYNSPLHF. The CDR3 DNA is TGTGCCAGCAGTTCCCGGGGCGGCCTCTATAATTCACCCCTCCACTTT.

This clonotype occurred many times. This chain links TRBV5-4 with TRBJ2-3; perhaps TRBD1 as D (7 bases). CDR1 SGHNT and CDR2 YYREEE come from the germline V gene (reference sequence). The CDR3 loop spans 15 amino acids. Between the trimmed V and J ends, which lost 2 bases and 6 bases, there was a span of 16 bases. The chain's CDR3 is CASSFQGGSEDTQYF. The CDR3, as DNA: TGTGCCAGCAGCTTTCAGGGGGGTTCGGAGGATACGCAGTATTTT. The whole variable domain, filled in from reference TRBV5-4 and TRBJ2-3, reads ETGVTQSPTHLIKTRGQQVTLRCSSQSGHNTVSWYQQALGQGPQFIFQYYREEENGRGNFPPRFSGLQFPNYSSELNVNALELDDSALYLCASSFQGGSEDTQYFGPGTRLTVL.

This clonotype occurred a few times. This chain uses TRBV11-2 with TRBJ2-1, with TRBD2 matching 10 bases. After removal of 5 bases from V and 4 bases from J, the junction contained 5 bases not matched to a gene. The CDR3 sequence is 15 residues long. Germline assignment: CDR1 SGHAT and CDR2 FQNNGV. Here the CDR3 reads CASSGTSGVYNEQFF. The CDR3 DNA reads TGTGCCAGCAGCGGTACTAGCGGGGTTTACAATGAGCAGTTCTTC.

The chain uses TRBV6-1 and TRBJ2-3; 7 bases are shared with TRBD2. Looked up from germline, CDR1 is MNHNS and CDR2 is SASEGT. The trim removed 7 bases at V and 4 bases at J, leaving 11 bases unmatched. CDR3 length equals 15 residues. The CDR3 DNA follows: TGTGCCAGCATTCCGTGGGGGAGCGGGGCAGATACGCAGTATTTT. Encoded protein: CASIPWGSGADTQYF.

This clonotype was observed many times. The chain combines TRBV20-1 with TRBJ2-3; 9 bases are a match to TRBD1. V gave up 3 bases and J gave up 3 bases; unmatched junction bases: 10. Germline V gene lookup returns CDR1 DFQATT and CDR2 SNEGSKA (reference sequence). The CDR3 spans 16 residues. CDR3 loop: CSASPPDRGPTDTQYF. The CDR3 DNA follows: TGCAGTGCTAGCCCCCCGGACAGGGGACCTACAGATACGCAGTATTTT.

The chain uses TRBV3-1 and TRBJ2-2; no firm D call. The germline gives CDR1 LGHDT, CDR2 YNNKEL (reference sequence). This CDR3 is built from 13 residues. The V gene lost 1 base and the J gene lost 4 bases, with 4 bases spanning the gap. The CDR3 DNA reads as TGTGCCAGCAGCCAAGCCGTCACCGGGGAGCTGTTTTTT. Its translation: CASSQAVTGELFF.

The table lists this clonotype with a few counts. The V gene is TRBV28, the J gene TRBJ2-2, with D unresolved. Per the germline V gene, CDR1 is MDHEN and CDR2 is SYDVKM. V was cut by 3 bases and J by 5 bases, with 7 bases left in between. The CDR3 is made up of 13 amino acids. The CDR3 DNA follows: TGTGCCAGCAGTTTTAACCCAACCGGGGAGCTGTTTTTT. Translation: CASSFNPTGELFF.

This clonotype has more than one count but fewer than ten. The chain has TRBV6-5 and TRBJ2-7; either TRBD1 or TRBD2 may fit D (6 bases each). This CDR3 is built from 15 residues. Trimming stripped 0 bases from V and 7 bases from J, with 16 bases between. CDR1 MNHEY and CDR2 SVGAGI come from the germline V gene. The CDR3 is CASSYSWTGAREQYF. The CDR3 DNA reads TGTGCCAGCAGTTACTCGTGGACGGGGGCTCGAGAGCAGTACTTC.

The V call is TRBV27, the J call TRBJ2-1; a weak D match, TRBD1 (6 bases). Germline CDR1 MNHEY, CDR2 SMNVEV (reference sequence). The germline V and J ends were trimmed by 3 bases and 2 bases, with 8 bases remaining between them. The CDR3 is 14 residues long. As DNA, the CDR3 is TGTGCCAGCAGTTTTTGGGACACCTACAATGAGCAGTTCTTC. Protein: CASSFWDTYNEQFF.